This T cell receptor beta chain comes out of a study of OX40 agonist ivuxolimab in advanced cancers. For the study at large: Patients received ivuxolimab, an intravenous treatment, every 2 weeks at 0.01 to 10 mg/kg.

Produced via immunoSEQ multiplex PCR; TCRdb's table is partial and in-frame only. The table lists some 39,000 clones, 88% of them singletons, with roughly 12% in the top ten. Findings and caveats of the study: No determination was made of the antigen specificity of the expanded peripheral T cells.

Trimming left V 1 base short and J 2 bases short, with 15 bases between. Germline-derived CDR1 and CDR2 are MNHNS and SASEGT. The CDR3 is 17 amino acids. On this clone itself: The antigen remains unidentified.

The chain employs TRBV6-1 and TRBJ2-4, with D perhaps TRBD2 (6 bases). This receptor was identified in an adult with an advanced solid tumor such as melanoma, head and neck, liver or kidney cancer. Sequenced here: CD4+ or CD8+ T cells sorted from blood, sampled in a trial of the OX40 agonist ivuxolimab. In nucleotides, the CDR3 is TGTGCCAGCAGTGAAGTCGGAGGGGCCAATTCCAAAAACATTCAGTACTTC. It encodes CASSEVGGANSKNIQYF.